This T cell receptor beta chain is from a study of radiation and T cells in renal cell carcinoma (dated by TCRdb to 2019 to 2021). For the wider study: A total of some 55 samples underwent TCR beta sequencing, made up of about 25 tumors and around 27 peripheral blood samples. The last blood draw happened 4 weeks after radiation, timed to coincide with nephrectomy. A total of 4 million to 5 million unique CDR3 nucleotide sequences, encoding around 2.7 million unique CDR3 amino acid sequences, were found across all 50 or so samples. Points the paper makes about the study in general: The single-armed trial design could not address effects of radiation dose or scheduling on the TCR repertoire. Because no pretreatment tumor biopsies were available, whether clonotypes were present in the tumor at baseline could not be determined. Changes in the blood repertoire were not tracked past 4 weeks after treatment. In blood, the top tumor clonotypes increased between baseline and 2 weeks post-radiation and then shrank by 4 weeks, which suggests that tumor-resident clones expanded only transiently.

Concerning this clone itself: This receptor's antigen is unknown. No base quality values were provided; no much bigger clone lies one nucleotide off.

This sample's time point label indicates: blood 4 weeks post-SBRT, at nephrectomy. The sample's treatment or condition, from its label and the paper: 15 Gy SBRT to primary tumor, nephrectomy 4 weeks later. The samples were drawn from a clinical trial, where primary renal cell carcinomas were treated with 15 Gy of stereotactic body radiation therapy and then removed by nephrectomy 4 weeks afterward. To follow tumor-enriched clonotypes, serial peripheral blood was collected from radiation-treated patients at baseline and at 2 weeks and 4 weeks after SBRT. All patients had renal cell carcinoma with clear cell pathology. The QIAamp DNA Blood Mini Kit (Qiagen) was used to prepare genomic DNA for TCR sequencing. The analyses included just those samples that passed every quality control check. TCR beta libraries were generated from genomic DNA with the immunoSEQ kit, following the manufacturer's recommendations. For library preparation, a first multiplex PCR was performed with proprietary primers, followed by a second PCR in which unique barcodes were added, and bead cleanups were performed after each round. A kit-provided positive control reaction and a negative control reaction were included in every sample batch. The final libraries were assessed on an Agilent 4200 TapeStation D1000 ScreenTape, pooled by volume, and quantified by qPCR. Sequencing was performed on an Illumina NextSeq500 with a MidOutput 150-cycle cartridge, and 156 Read1 and 15 Index1 cycles were run with kit custom primers. The pooled library was loaded at 1.0 pM, and around 22% PhiX control was spiked in. In the authors' own workflow: The vendor-processed data were analyzed in R, and a clonotype was defined as all T cells that share the same CDR3 nucleotide sequence. In the clone abundance analyses, frequencies in each sample were normalized to that sample's 10,000 most abundant clones. Before analysis, public T cell clones were removed, and these numbered fewer than six per sample on average. Tumor-enriched clonotypes and baseline blood-enriched clonotypes were defined as those with an abundance difference of at least 32-fold between compartments. Clonotypes expanded or contracted between blood time points were identified with a beta-binomial differential abundance model. Tumor-blood repertoire similarity was measured with the Baroni-Urbani and Buser coefficient, and group comparisons used two-tailed Wilcoxon tests in R. TCRdb mirrors the immuneACCESS table, restricted to in-frame sequences. Some clones are absent from its copies; in checked studies, under half trace to an unresolved V gene, and the reason for the others is unknown. The DNA was the basis for D and trimming; V, J and clone size are from that table. The sample yields 150,000 or so clones; about 87% were counted once. Jointly, the top ten make up around 11% of the sample.

V is shortened by 4 bases, J by 3 bases, and the region joining them spans 10 bases. Inclusive of the bounding cysteine and phenylalanine, the CDR3 is 13 residues long. Only the CDR3 region is kept as DNA, spanning 39 bases read in frame from base 1. CDR1 SGHTA and CDR2 FQGNSA were looked up in the germline V gene. The chain couples TRBV7-2 to TRBJ2-7; a confident D gene designation cannot be given. This material consisted of blood, taken from a patient whose treatment included radiotherapy and nephrectomy. This TCR was recovered from a woman aged 45-65 years with renal cell carcinoma. The DNA reads TGTGCCAGCAGCTCGAACTTTCTCTACGAGCAGTACTTC. Translated, it reads CASSSNFLYEQYF.